Presented here are 28 T cell receptor beta chains from one specimen sequenced in a study of blood T cells in healthy people across ages. With a J-beta primer mix and a sample-barcoded 5' primer, a second PCR ran about 7 to 11 cycles. Via MiXCR, TCRdb re-called the 5' RACE reads, giving one row per CDR3 protein. The sample lists roughly 800,000 distinct CDR3 sequences; approximately 25% were seen once. The same data also contributed to another study, on T cells of mothers and their children.

What was sequenced was blood. These receptors all come from a boy younger than 18 in good health.

The chain employs TRBV18 and TRBJ1-1, with D hard to call. Trimming cost V 2 bases and J 1 base, with 5 bases left between them. The CDR3 consists of 13 residues. The germline V gene encodes CDR1 KGHSH and CDR2 LQKENI. The CDR3 is CASSPKRNTEAFF. The DNA of the CDR3 is TGTGCCAGCTCACCAAAGAGGAACACTGAAGCTTTCTTT.

The gene calls are TRBV4-2 and TRBJ2-7, with D tentatively TRBD1 or TRBD2 (5 bases each). Germline V gives CDR1 LGHNA, CDR2 YNFKEQ. V was pared by 0 bases and J by 1 base, with 13 bases between. The CDR3 extends over 16 amino acids. CDR3 nucleotide sequence: TGTGCCAGCAGCCAAGAACTTGGGGCGGGTTCCTACGAGCAGTACTTC. Residues: CASSQELGAGSYEQYF.

The chain combines TRBV20-1 with TRBJ2-4, with TRBD2 matching 7 bases. Germline-derived CDR1 and CDR2 are DFQATT and SNEGSKA (reference sequence). The junction had 4 bases not matched to a gene; V was cut back by 5 bases and J by 0 bases. This CDR3 region has 14 residues. The CDR3 region is CSAGEGLAKNIQYF. The CDR3 nucleotides read TGCAGTGCTGGGGAGGGTTTAGCCAAAAACATTCAGTACTTC.

The chain has TRBV7-9 and TRBJ2-1, with TRBD2 matching 9 bases. This CDR3 contains 15 residues. V shed 4 bases, J shed 2 bases, and the junction held 3 bases outside the gene matches. Germline CDR1 SEHNR, CDR2 FQNEAQ (reference sequence). The CDR3 sequence: CASSSPSGAYNEQFF. DNA of the CDR3: TGTGCCAGCAGCTCTCCTAGCGGGGCCTACAATGAGCAGTTCTTC.

The chain recombines TRBV6-2 or TRBV6-3 with TRBJ2-1; the D gene is possibly TRBD1 (5 bases). Germline V CDR1 and CDR2: MNHEY, SVGEGT. Deletions cut 7 bases from V and 0 bases from J, with 10 bases between. The CDR3 runs 14 residues. As DNA, the CDR3 is TGTGCCAGCAATAAGGGGTACTCCTACAATGAGCAGTTCTTC. Its protein product is CASNKGYSYNEQFF.

As to this clonotype: Compared with germline, one end of the junction differs, possibly owing to a read error. The V and J genes are TRBV4-3 and TRBJ2-5; possibly TRBD1 for D (6 bases). The germline gives CDR1 LGHNA, CDR2 YSLEER. This CDR3 is 16 amino acids long. CDR3 sequence reads: CTSSQELADSEETQYF. CDR3 in DNA: TGCACCAGCAGCCAAGAGCTCGCGGACAGTGAAGAGACCCAGTACTTC.

The DNA for the CDR3 is TGTGCCAGCAGTTTAGCAGGGGAGGGTAACTATGGCTACACCTTC. Translated, it gives CASSLAGEGNYGYTF. V usage is TRBV12-3 or TRBV12-4 and J usage is TRBJ1-2; possible D gene TRBD1, 5 bases. This CDR3 contains 15 residues. Trimming took off 0 bases at V and 1 base at J, with 9 bases between the two ends.

This CDR3 reads CASSTKIDMNTEAFF. Here the CDR3 DNA reads TGTGCCAGCAGTACGAAAATCGACATGAACACTGAAGCTTTCTTT. The rearrangement uses TRBV6-2 or TRBV6-3 and TRBJ1-1; D is undetermined. Looked up from germline, CDR1 is MNHEY and CDR2 is SVGEGT. The CDR3 extends over 15 amino acids. V gave up 5 bases and J gave up 0 bases, with 13 bases separating them.

This clonotype has more than one count but fewer than ten. This chain joins TRBV20-1 and TRBJ2-1; TRBD2 matches at 7 bases. This CDR3 is built from 14 residues. The germline gives CDR1 DFQATT, CDR2 SNEGSKA (reference sequence). The junction had 5 bases not matched to a gene; V was cut back by 3 bases and J by 3 bases. The CDR3 DNA follows: TGCAGTGCTAGGGGACTAATAAACTACAATGAGCAGTTCTTC. Protein product: CSARGLINYNEQFF.

This clonotype was detected only a few times. The rearrangement joins TRBV28 to TRBJ1-4, with a tentative D call TRBD1 (6 bases). Trimming removed 6 bases from V and 6 bases from J, with 14 bases in between. CDR3 length equals 14 residues. Germline V gene data show CDR1 as MDHEN and CDR2 as SYDVKM. The CDR3 sequence is CASSMIQGYEKLFF. The CDR3 DNA reads as TGTGCCAGCAGCATGATCCAGGGGTATGAAAAACTGTTTTTT. The variable domain in full, with the rest retrieved from reference TRBV28 and TRBJ1-4, is DVKVTQSSRYLVKRTGEKVFLECVQDMDHENMFWYRQDPGLGLRLIYFSYDVKMKEKGDIPEGYSVSREKKERFSLILESASTNQTSMYLCASSMIQGYEKLFFGSGTQLSVL.

This clonotype was seen a handful of times. Mismatch with germline at one junction end may stem from a read error. This chain uses TRBV5-1 with TRBJ2-2; D unclear. The CDR3 has 13 amino acids. Germline CDR1 is SGHRS and CDR2 is YFSETQ. As DNA, the CDR3 is TGCACCAGCGCAGTCGGAGACACCGGGGAGCTGTTTTTT. As protein: CTSAVGDTGELFF.

The rearrangement uses TRBV3-1 and TRBJ2-5, with TRBD2 identical over 9 bases. The V segment lost 4 bases and the J segment 13 bases; nucleotides outside the gene matches: 19. CDR1 LGHDT and CDR2 YNNKEL come from the germline V gene (reference sequence). This CDR3 is built from 16 residues. The CDR3 spells CASSPQGTSTSYELYF. The CDR3 DNA is TGTGCCAGCAGCCCACAGGGGACTAGCACATCCTACGAGCTGTACTTC.

This clonotype has ten or more counts. The CDR3 loop reads CASSFRTGPDTQYF. CDR3 DNA sequence: TGTGCCAGCAGCTTTAGGACAGGGCCAGATACGCAGTATTTT. The chain employs TRBV7-2 and TRBJ2-3, with TRBD1 matching 8 bases. V lost 3 bases to trimming and J lost 4 bases; unmatched junction nucleotides: 3. The CDR3 runs 14 residues. Looked up from germline, CDR1 is SGHTA and CDR2 is FQGNSA.

The chain is built from TRBV12-5 and TRBJ2-7; 8 bases line up with TRBD1. The CDR3 has 13 residues. Germline V gene sequence: CDR1 LGHNT, CDR2 FRNRAP. The J segment lost 5 bases and the V segment lost 3 bases, leaving 3 bases of the junction unmatched. CDR3 sequence (DNA): TGTGCTAGTGGTTTAGGACAGGGACACGAGCAGTACTTC. This sequence encodes CASGLGQGHEQYF.

This clonotype was observed a few times. This chain links TRBV28 with TRBJ2-2; D uncertain. V lost 3 bases to trimming and J lost 0 bases, with 11 bases between them. The length of the CDR3 is 16 residues. The germline V gene encodes CDR1 MDHEN and CDR2 SYDVKM. CDR3 loop: CASSFPLETNTGELFF. CDR3 nucleotides: TGTGCCAGCAGTTTCCCATTAGAGACGAACACCGGGGAGCTGTTTTTT.

This chain links TRBV4-1 with TRBJ1-4, with 8 bases aligning to TRBD1. Trimming took 5 bases from V and 5 from J; bases not matched to a gene: 7. Per the germline V gene, CDR1 is MGHRA and CDR2 is YSYEKL. CDR3 length: 15 amino acids. The CDR3 reads CASSYRDRRNEKLFF. CDR3 bases: TGCGCCAGCAGCTATCGGGACAGGAGAAATGAAAAACTGTTTTTT.

The chain couples TRBV4-3 to TRBJ2-7; a possible D gene is TRBD2 (5 bases). Germline CDR1 and CDR2: LGHNA and YSLEER. The V and J ends lost 4 bases and 7 bases respectively, with 17 bases between them. The CDR3 is made up of 14 amino acids. CDR3: CASSLEGATGEQYF. The CDR3, as DNA: TGCGCCAGCAGCCTCGAGGGTGCGACGGGGGAGCAGTACTTC.

Here the CDR3 DNA reads TGCAGCGTTGAAGATCTACAGGGAATGTTCGGCTACACCTTC. Protein: CSVEDLQGMFGYTF. The chain joins TRBV29-1 to TRBJ1-2, with D perhaps TRBD1 (6 bases). The CDR3 has 14 amino acids. Looked up from germline, CDR1 is SQVTM and CDR2 is ANQGSEA. V gave up 0 bases and J gave up 8 bases, with 16 bases separating them.

This clonotype has just a few counts. The chain employs TRBV20-1 and TRBJ1-4, with TRBD1 identical over 7 bases. The CDR3 runs to 14 residues. Trimming removed 0 bases from V and 8 bases from J; junction bases left unmatched: 6. Germline CDR1 DFQATT, CDR2 SNEGSKA (reference sequence). CDR3 loop: CSAREGQLGEKLFF. The CDR3 nucleotides are TGCAGTGCTAGAGAGGGACAGTTAGGGGAAAAACTGTTTTTT.

The CDR3 here is CAISDVGSSTDTQYF. The CDR3 DNA follows: TGTGCCATCAGTGATGTAGGGTCAAGCACAGATACGCAGTATTTT. The rearrangement joins TRBV10-3 to TRBJ2-3; no clear D gene. This CDR3 has 15 residues. Germline V CDR1 and CDR2: ENHRY, SYGVKD. V was clipped by 3 bases and J by 0 bases, with 10 bases between them.

The chain links TRBV6-7 to TRBJ2-4; D gene unclear. TRBV6-7 is given ORF status, its function remaining uncertain. This CDR3 comprises 14 residues. With 2 bases removed from V and 1 base from J, the gap between germline ends came to 6 bases. CDR3 in amino acids: CASSYHPAKNIQYF. CDR3 in DNA: TGTGCCAGCAGTTACCATCCGGCCAAAAACATTCAGTACTTC.

This clonotype was observed a few times. This chain uses TRBV11-2 with TRBJ2-2, with D possibly called TRBD1 or TRBD2 (5 bases each). Trimming took 1 base from V and 4 from J, leaving 19 bases between them. Germline loops: CDR1 SGHAT, CDR2 FQNNGV. The CDR3 has 18 residues. The DNA for the CDR3 is TGTGCCAGCAGCTTAGGACGGCAGGGCCGGGGTATCACCGGGGAGCTGTTTTTT. It is translated as CASSLGRQGRGITGELFF.

The rearrangement joins TRBV27 to TRBJ1-1, with a weak D call TRBD1 (6 bases). The CDR3 covers 15 residues. The germline V gene encodes CDR1 MNHEY and CDR2 SMNVEV (reference sequence). V was trimmed by 4 bases and J by 4 bases, leaving 16 bases between them. DNA of the CDR3: TGTGCCAGCAGTTCCCGGATGCGAGGGGGCACTGAAGCTTTCTTT. Amino acids: CASSSRMRGGTEAFF.

CDR3 in amino acids: CSAGGRIEAFF. CDR3 coding DNA: TGCAGTGCTGGGGGACGGATTGAAGCTTTCTTT. This sequence joins TRBV20-1 and TRBJ1-1; TRBD1 might be the D (5 bases). This CDR3 contains 11 residues. In germline, CDR1 is DFQATT, CDR2 SNEGSKA (reference sequence). Between the trimmed V and J ends, which lost 5 bases and 7 bases, there was a span of 11 bases.

On this clonotype: The junction shows a germline mismatch at one end, possibly a read error. The chain uses TRBV7-7 and TRBJ2-1, with D perhaps matching TRBD1 (6 bases). The germline V gene has CDR1 SSHAT and CDR2 FNYEAQ (reference sequence). There are 15 residues in the CDR3. The CDR3 spells CASSSLKGGNVEQFF. CDR3 DNA: TGTGCTAGCAGCTCCCTGAAAGGGGGTAACGTTGAGCAGTTCTTC. Full variable domain (missing parts from reference TRBV7-7 and TRBJ2-1): GAGVSQSPRYKVTKRGQDVTLRCDPISSHATLYWYQQALGQGPEFLTYFNYEAQPDKSGLPSDRFSAERPEGSISTLTIQRTEQRDSAMYRCASSSLKGGNVEQFFGPGTRLTVL.

The chain has TRBV9 and TRBJ2-3; possibly TRBD1 or TRBD2 for D (5 bases each). The germline V gene has CDR1 SGDLS and CDR2 YYNGEE. V gave up 3 bases and J gave up 2 bases, with 13 bases separating them. The CDR3 covers 15 residues. This CDR3 is CASSDGEGPTDTQYF. The CDR3 nucleotides read TGTGCCAGCAGCGATGGAGAGGGACCCACAGATACGCAGTATTTT. The whole variable domain, remainder taken from reference TRBV9 and TRBJ2-3, is DSGVTQTPKHLITATGQRVTLRCSPRSGDLSVYWYQQSLDQGLQFLIQYYNGEERAKGNILERFSAQQFPDLHSELNLSSLELGDSALYFCASSDGEGPTDTQYFGPGTRLTVL.

This clonotype was seen a handful of times. CDR3 bases: TGTGCCAGCAGTTTACCGCTGGGGGGCCAAGAGACCCAGTACTTC. Protein sequence: CASSLPLGGQETQYF. V gene TRBV28 combines with J gene TRBJ2-5, with D tentatively TRBD2 (6 bases). The V and J ends lost 2 bases and 1 base respectively, with 11 bases between them. Looked up from germline, CDR1 is MDHEN and CDR2 is SYDVKM. The CDR3 is made up of 15 amino acids.

In its sample, this clonotype was seen a few times. The V and J genes are TRBV20-1 and TRBJ2-5; a possible D gene is TRBD2 (6 bases). The germline CDR1 and CDR2 sequences are DFQATT and SNEGSKA (reference sequence). The CDR3 runs 15 residues. Deletions cut 0 bases from V and 5 bases from J, with 16 bases between. The CDR3 nucleotides are TGCAGTGCTAGAGATGGTGGGAGGAGTTCTGAGACCCAGTACTTC. This sequence encodes CSARDGGRSSETQYF.